These 26 T cell receptor beta chains originate from one sample sequenced in a study of T cells after yellow fever vaccination. TCRdb redid the calling of the 5' RACE reads with MiXCR, one entry per CDR3 protein. This sample has approximately 340,000 distinct CDR3 sequences, with 8.5% to 9% found just once. This sample comprised PBMCs, obtained on the day of the first yellow fever vaccination. The receptor source for this set is a young man who received the YFV17D yellow fever vaccine.

V usage is TRBV29-1 and J usage is TRBJ1-1; 7 positions match TRBD1. Trimming removed 7 bases from V and 0 bases from J; junction bases left unmatched: 5. The CDR3 contains 13 residues. Germline V gene sequence: CDR1 SQVTM, CDR2 ANQGSEA. DNA of the CDR3: TGCAGCGGGGGGGGACAGATGAACACTGAAGCTTTCTTT. Its protein product is CSGGGQMNTEAFF.

This clonotype was detected only a few times. The chain has TRBV11-1 and TRBJ2-7, with D unresolved. Germline CDR1 is SGHAT and CDR2 is FQDESV (reference sequence). V shed 2 bases and J shed 2 bases, with 7 bases lying between them. This CDR3 comprises 13 residues. The CDR3 reads CASSLSAAYEQYF. The CDR3, as DNA: TGTGCCAGCAGCTTAAGCGCCGCCTACGAGCAGTACTTC.

This clonotype showed up just a few times. This chain joins TRBV4-3 and TRBJ2-5; TRBD2 might be the D (5 bases). V was cut by 0 bases and J by 5 bases, with 10 bases left in between. Germline-derived CDR1 and CDR2 are LGHNA and YSLEER. This CDR3 has 14 residues. The CDR3 DNA follows: TGCGCCAGCAGCCAAGAGCGGGTTTGGGAGACCCAGTACTTC. Its translation is CASSQERVWETQYF.

The table lists this clonotype with a few counts. This rearrangement joins TRBV4-1 to TRBJ2-1; 8 bases are a match to TRBD1. V shed 5 bases, J shed 7 bases, and the junction held 10 bases outside the gene matches. This CDR3 is 15 amino acids long. Germline assignment: CDR1 MGHRA and CDR2 YSYEKL. The CDR3 nucleotides read TGCGCCAGCAGCTACAGACAGGGGACCCTTAATGAGCAGTTCTTC. Protein: CASSYRQGTLNEQFF.

The J gene is TRBJ2-1, the V gene TRBV5-1; D is unresolved. Germline CDR1 is SGHRS and CDR2 is YFSETQ. The CDR3 runs 14 residues. V was shortened by 4 bases and J by 7 bases, with 15 bases between the two germline ends. The CDR3 sequence is CASSRSPQENEQFF. CDR3 DNA sequence: TGCGCCAGCAGCAGATCCCCCCAGGAAAATGAGCAGTTCTTC.

This clonotype has only a few counts. This rearrangement joins TRBV25-1 to TRBJ1-1, with TRBD1 matching 8 bases. The junction had 5 bases not matched to a gene; V was cut back by 4 bases and J by 4 bases. Germline V gives CDR1 MGHDK, CDR2 SYGVNS. This CDR3 region has 14 residues. CDR3 sequence: CASSAQGASTEAFF. The CDR3 nucleotides are TGTGCCAGCAGTGCCCAGGGGGCTAGCACTGAAGCTTTCTTT. The full variable domain, rest sourced from reference TRBV25-1 and TRBJ1-1, is EADIYQTPRYLVIGTGKKITLECSQTMGHDKMYWYQQDPGMELHLIHYSYGVNSTEKGDLSSESTVSRIRTEHFPLTLESARPSHTSQYLCASSAQGASTEAFFGQGTRLTVV.

V and J are TRBV6-5 and TRBJ2-3, with TRBD1 matching over 7 bases. This CDR3 contains 16 residues. CDR1 is MNHEY and CDR2 is SVGAGI in the germline V gene. Losses at the gene ends were 0 bases for V and 4 bases for J; bases not matched to a gene: 7. The chain's CDR3 is CASSYSTGTVADTQYF. CDR3 in DNA: TGTGCCAGCAGTTACTCGACAGGGACGGTCGCAGATACGCAGTATTTT.

The chain is built from TRBV4-2 and TRBJ2-5; D possibly corresponds to TRBD2 (5 bases). Germline V gene lookup returns CDR1 LGHNA and CDR2 YNFKEQ. Trimming shortened V by 1 base and J by 3 bases, and 21 bases separated the two germline ends. The CDR3 is 18 amino acids. CDR3 residues: CASSQGSISRRLKETQYF. CDR3 sequence (DNA): TGTGCCAGCAGCCAAGGGTCTATTAGCAGGAGACTAAAAGAGACCCAGTACTTC.

This clonotype turned up a few times. This rearrangement joins TRBV4-2 to TRBJ2-1; 11 nucleotides match TRBD2. Germline values: CDR1 LGHNA, CDR2 YNFKEQ. The CDR3 loop spans 17 amino acids. V lost 1 base to trimming and J lost 9 bases; unmatched junction nucleotides: 11. The chain's CDR3 is CASSQGPTSGGSGEQFF. The CDR3 nucleotides are TGTGCCAGCAGCCAAGGGCCTACTAGCGGGGGTTCTGGTGAGCAGTTCTTC.

CDR3 amino acids: CASSLALLTTGELFF. The DNA for the CDR3 is TGTGCCAGCAGCTTAGCGCTATTGACCACCGGGGAGCTGTTTTTT. This sequence joins TRBV7-2 and TRBJ2-2; the D is unclear. This CDR3 is 15 amino acids long. The ends were cut back, 0 bases at V and 4 bases at J, with 9 bases in the middle. CDR1 SGHTA and CDR2 FQGNSA come from the germline V gene.

The chain employs TRBV28 and TRBJ2-1, with TRBD2 identical over 16 bases. Germline values: CDR1 MDHEN, CDR2 SYDVKM. The ends lost 0 bases at V and 8 bases at J; junction bases unmatched: 7. The CDR3 is made up of 18 amino acids. The CDR3, as DNA: TGTGCCAGCAGTTTATGGGGACTAGCGGGGGGGCCGGTAGATGAGCAGTTCTTC. This sequence encodes CASSLWGLAGGPVDEQFF.

The table lists this clonotype with a few counts. The rearrangement uses TRBV20-1 and TRBJ1-1; D might be TRBD1 (5 bases). Between the trimmed V and J ends, which lost 6 bases and 3 bases, there was a span of 14 bases. The CDR3 runs to 13 residues. Per germline, CDR1 DFQATT and CDR2 SNEGSKA (reference sequence). CDR3 amino acids: CSAGPQIYTEAFF. The CDR3 region has the DNA TGCAGTGCGGGACCCCAAATCTACACTGAAGCTTTCTTT.

The CDR3 here is CASSVGWGRRTEAFF. In DNA, the CDR3 is TGTGCCAGCAGCGTAGGTTGGGGGAGGCGCACTGAAGCTTTCTTT. The J gene is TRBJ1-1, the V gene TRBV9; D is perhaps TRBD1 (5 bases). The CDR3 has 15 residues. V dropped 0 bases and J dropped 4 bases, with 13 bases sitting between them. Germline V gene data show CDR1 as SGDLS and CDR2 as YYNGEE.

V and J are TRBV5-6 and TRBJ1-2; 7 bases align to TRBD1. V lost 4 bases and J lost 11; bases outside the gene matches: 17. The CDR3 runs to 15 residues. The germline gives CDR1 SGHDT, CDR2 YYEEEE. The CDR3 coding sequence is TGTGCCAGCAGCGGTAGTTTCCGGGACAGCCCCGGGTACACCTTC. It codes for CASSGSFRDSPGYTF.

The sample holds a few counts of this clonotype. The rearrangement uses TRBV12-5 and TRBJ2-1, with 13 bases matching TRBD2. J was trimmed by 8 bases and V by 5 bases; bases with no gene match: 9. CDR1 is LGHNT, CDR2 FRNRAP, per germline. There are 16 residues in the CDR3. The CDR3 loop reads CASGLSLAGGHHEQFF. The CDR3 region has the DNA TGTGCTAGTGGTCTCTCACTAGCGGGGGGGCATCATGAGCAGTTCTTC.

The table lists this clonotype with many counts. This chain connects TRBV12-5 to TRBJ1-5; D not certain. Trimming took 0 bases from V and 7 from J, leaving 13 bases between them. The CDR3 totals 15 residues. Germline assignment: CDR1 LGHNT and CDR2 FRNRAP. CDR3 sequence reads: CASGLVPDSRQPQHF. CDR3 bases: TGTGCTAGTGGTTTGGTACCGGATTCTCGGCAGCCCCAGCATTTT.

This clonotype was seen a handful of times. This chain joins TRBV7-2 and TRBJ1-2; 9 bases are shared with TRBD1. The CDR3 extends over 15 amino acids. Germline CDR1 SGHTA, CDR2 FQGNSA. Trimming took 5 bases from V and 4 from J; bases not matched to a gene: 8. The DNA for the CDR3 is TGTGCCAGCAGCGACCGGACAGGGGCTCTCTATGGCTACACCTTC. Translated: CASSDRTGALYGYTF.

This clonotype was recorded a few times. The V call is TRBV3-1, the J call TRBJ2-2; 7 nucleotides match TRBD2. This CDR3 region has 14 residues. Losses at the gene ends were 3 bases for V and 8 bases for J; bases not matched to a gene: 6. Germline-derived CDR1 and CDR2 are LGHDT and YNNKEL (reference sequence). This CDR3 reads CASSHSEGGGELFF. CDR3 nucleotides: TGTGCCAGCAGCCATTCGGAGGGAGGGGGGGAGCTGTTTTTT.

The chain uses TRBV18 and TRBJ2-1; 7 nucleotides match TRBD1. The V and J ends lost 2 bases and 0 bases, in that order; junction bases with no gene match: 7. The CDR3 spans 17 residues. The germline CDR1 and CDR2 sequences are KGHSH and LQKENI. As DNA, the CDR3 is TGTGCCAGCTCACCAGTGACAGGGAGAAGCTCCTACAATGAGCAGTTCTTC. It encodes CASSPVTGRSSYNEQFF.

This clonotype was seen many times. This rearrangement joins TRBV11-3 to TRBJ1-2; the match to TRBD1 covers 8 bases. The CDR3 sequence is 16 residues long. Trimming took 4 bases from V and 5 from J; bases not matched to a gene: 12. Germline V gene lookup returns CDR1 SGHNT and CDR2 YENEEA. The CDR3 spells CASSSGQGGPYYGYTF. In DNA, the CDR3 is TGTGCCAGCAGCTCCGGACAGGGCGGGCCCTATTATGGCTACACCTTC. Looking up the rest from reference TRBV11-3 and TRBJ1-2 gives the full variable domain: EAGVVQSPRYKIIEKKQPVAFWCNPISGHNTLYWYLQNLGQGPELLIRYENEEAVDDSQLPKDRFSAERLKGVDSTLKIQPAELGDSAVYLCASSSGQGGPYYGYTFGSGTRLTVV.

V gene TRBV27 combines with J gene TRBJ2-7; no reliable D call. Germline CDR1 and CDR2: MNHEY and SMNVEV (reference sequence). V lost 8 bases and J lost 3, with 8 bases in between. The CDR3 consists of 11 residues. The CDR3 DNA reads as TGTGCCAGCGGCCCAAACTACGAGCAGTACTTC. This sequence encodes CASGPNYEQYF.

The chain carries TRBV7-8 and TRBJ2-3; the D gene is possibly TRBD1 (6 bases). This CDR3 is built from 17 residues. Deletions cut 3 bases from V and 4 bases from J, with 20 bases between. The V gene's germline CDR1 is SGHVS and CDR2 FQNEAQ. The CDR3 bases are TGTGCCAGCAGCTTGGGGCCGGGACACGAGAGCCCAGATACGCAGTATTTT. It encodes CASSLGPGHESPDTQYF.

The genes are TRBV11-2 and TRBJ2-5; D possibly corresponds to TRBD2 (5 bases). The CDR3 extends over 16 amino acids. V lost 1 base, J lost 1 base, and 13 bases lay in between. Germline values: CDR1 SGHAT, CDR2 FQNNGV. CDR3 protein: CASSLGRAGAQETQYF. CDR3 in DNA: TGTGCCAGCAGCTTAGGCCGGGCGGGCGCCCAAGAGACCCAGTACTTC. Based on the CDR3 plus reference TRBV11-2 and TRBJ2-5, the full variable domain is EAGVAQSPRYKIIEKRQSVAFWCNPISGHATLYWYQQILGQGPKLLIQFQNNGVVDDSQLPKDRFSAERLKGVDSTLKIQPAKLEDSAVYLCASSLGRAGAQETQYFGPGTRLLVL.

The chain combines TRBV4-3 with TRBJ2-3, with D perhaps TRBD1 or TRBD2 (5 bases each). Per the germline V gene, CDR1 is LGHNA and CDR2 is YSLEER. CDR3 length: 13 residues. V lost 5 bases and J lost 5, with 11 bases in between. Here the CDR3 reads CASSYGTGDTQYF. CDR3 DNA sequence: TGCGCCAGCAGCTATGGGACGGGAGATACGCAGTATTTT.

This clonotype was observed a few times. The V gene is TRBV5-1, the J gene TRBJ2-3; no firm D call. The germline V gene has CDR1 SGHRS and CDR2 YFSETQ. CDR3 size: 16 residues. Trimming shortened V by 0 bases and J by 2 bases, and 13 bases separated the two germline ends. The CDR3 is CASSLVPVITTDTQYF. CDR3 nucleotides: TGCGCCAGCAGCTTGGTCCCCGTTATAACCACAGATACGCAGTATTTT.

This clonotype was detected ten times or more. The chain is built from TRBV15 and TRBJ2-3; TRBD1 matches at 9 bases. Germline CDR1 LNHNV, CDR2 YYDKDF (reference sequence). The junction had 5 bases not matched to a gene; V was cut back by 1 base and J by 3 bases. The CDR3 spans 16 residues. The CDR3 DNA is TGTGCCACCAGCAGAGCACAGGGGGCTGGTACAGATACGCAGTATTTT. Translated: CATSRAQGAGTDTQYF.